The 30 T cell receptor beta chains presented below share a single source sample, sequenced in a study of CD8 T cells in ankylosing spondylitis. Their recognized antigens are unknown. Whole-study findings and limits: What seemed typical of ankylosing spondylitis blood was a TCR beta motif built from about 8 highly homologous variants.

From the 5' RACE reads, TCRdb called clonotypes with MiXCR, one entry per CDR3 protein. The sample gives 470,000 or so distinct CDR3 sequences, approximately 26% of which show up once; about 0.92% is in the top ten. The sample was blood, either unsorted or a sorted T cell fraction (not recorded which). The receptors originated from a male donor with ankylosing spondylitis.

This clonotype was detected once. The chain carries TRBV2 and TRBJ2-1, with 11 bases identical to TRBD2. Germline trimming cut 3 bases from V and 4 bases from J; bases unmatched to any gene: 2. Germline lookup yields CDR1 SNHLY and CDR2 FYNNEI. The CDR3 is 15 residues long. The DNA for the CDR3 is TGTGCCAGCAGTGATCGACTAGCGGGATACAATGAGCAGTTCTTC. Its translation is CASSDRLAGYNEQFF.

The J gene is TRBJ2-3, the V gene TRBV21-1; the table's D call of TRBD1 was not tested on the DNA. TRBV21-1 counts as a pseudogene. The length of the CDR3 is 14 residues. The CDR3 DNA is TGTGCCAGCAGCCCTCGTAGGGGTCAAGATACGCAGTATTTT. Residues: CASSPRRGQDTQYF.

V is TRBV20-1 and J is TRBJ2-7, with 9 bases matching TRBD1. Germline V gene lookup returns CDR1 DFQATT and CDR2 SNEGSKA (reference sequence). The CDR3 has 14 amino acids. Unmatched junction bases numbered 7, after V lost 5 bases and J lost 2 bases. In DNA form, the CDR3 reads TGCAGTGCTGCCCGGGACAGGGACACCTACGAGCAGTACTTC. Protein product: CSAARDRDTYEQYF.

This clonotype was recorded a few times. The chain combines TRBV3-1 with TRBJ2-7; tentative D call: TRBD2 (5 bases). Trimming took 4 bases from V and 3 from J, leaving 13 bases between them. Germline assignment: CDR1 LGHDT and CDR2 YNNKEL (reference sequence). The CDR3 runs to 14 residues. CDR3 sequence reads: CASSPGRGFYEQYV. Here the CDR3 DNA reads TGTGCCAGCAGCCCGGGTCGAGGGTTCTACGAGCAGTACGTC.

V is TRBV12-5 and J is TRBJ2-5; the match to TRBD1 covers 7 bases. The CDR3 has 13 amino acids. Germline CDR1 is LGHNT and CDR2 is FRNRAP. V was clipped by 6 bases and J by 3 bases; unmatched bases: 4. Here the CDR3 reads CASGPGTEETQYF. The CDR3, as DNA: TGTGCTAGTGGCCCCGGGACAGAAGAGACCCAGTACTTC. The full variable domain, completed using reference TRBV12-5 and TRBJ2-5, is DARVTQTPRHKVTEMGQEVTMRCQPILGHNTVFWYRQTMMQGLELLAYFRNRAPLDDSGMPKDRFSAEMPDATLATLKIQPSEPRDSAVYFCASGPGTEETQYFGPGTRLLVL.

This clonotype was counted at least ten times. The V gene is TRBV20-1, the J gene TRBJ2-2; a possible D gene is TRBD2 (6 bases). The CDR3 has 15 amino acids. Trimming removed 1 base from V and 4 bases from J, with 13 bases in between. Germline V lookup: CDR1 DFQATT, CDR2 SNEGSKA (reference sequence). CDR3: CSARVSGRRTGELFF. As DNA, the CDR3 is TGCAGTGCTAGAGTATCAGGGAGGCGCACCGGGGAGCTGTTTTTT.

CDR3: CASTPPPADRKTEAFF. The DNA for the CDR3 is TGTGCCAGCACTCCCCCCCCGGCCGACAGGAAGACTGAAGCTTTCTTT. The chain links TRBV2 to TRBJ1-1; D might be TRBD1 (6 bases). V was shortened by 7 bases and J by 5 bases, with 23 bases between the two germline ends. CDR1 is SNHLY, CDR2 FYNNEI, per germline. The CDR3 loop spans 16 amino acids. The variable domain in full, completed from reference TRBV2 and TRBJ1-1, reads EPEVTQTPSHQVTQMGQEVILRCVPISNHLYFYWYRQILGQKVEFLVSFYNNEISEKSEIFDDQFSVERPDGSNFTLKIRSTKLEDSAMYFCASTPPPADRKTEAFFGQGTRLTVV.

The chain couples TRBV11-2 to TRBJ2-1; unclear D gene. V dropped 6 bases and J dropped 9 bases, with 9 bases sitting between them. The CDR3 runs to 11 residues. The V gene's germline CDR1 is SGHAT and CDR2 FQNNGV. CDR3 in amino acids: CASSNQVEQFF. CDR3 DNA: TGTGCCAGCAGTAACCAGGTTGAGCAGTTCTTC.

The chain uses TRBV12-3 or TRBV12-4 and TRBJ2-3, with 7 bases matching TRBD2. The CDR3 contains 16 residues. With V trimmed by 6 bases and J by 2 bases, 11 bases remained unmatched. Here the CDR3 reads CASSPIRGTNTDTQYF. The DNA for the CDR3 is TGTGCCAGCAGCCCGATCCGGGGGACTAACACAGATACGCAGTATTTT.

The chain is built from TRBV24-1 and TRBJ2-1; 12 bases agree with TRBD1. Trimming cost V 4 bases and J 7 bases; bases outside gene matches: 7. The germline CDR1 and CDR2 sequences are KGHDR and SFDVKD. The length of the CDR3 is 16 residues. The CDR3 DNA sequence: TGTGCCACCAGTGACCGGGACAGGGGGCGCAGAAATGAGCAGTTCTTC. As protein: CATSDRDRGRRNEQFF.

The genes are TRBV9 and TRBJ2-1; tentatively, D is TRBD1 or TRBD2 (5 bases each). The CDR3 sequence is 13 residues long. Germline loops: CDR1 SGDLS, CDR2 YYNGEE. The V end lost 0 bases, the J end lost 12 bases, and 13 bases lay between the germline ends. The CDR3 reads CASSVGGTTRQFF. CDR3 DNA: TGTGCCAGCAGCGTAGGGGGGACGACACGGCAGTTCTTC.

The chain joins TRBV28 to TRBJ2-1, with TRBD2 matching over 7 bases. V shed 7 bases and J 1 base; nucleotides not matched to a gene: 10. The CDR3 runs to 16 residues. Germline-derived CDR1 and CDR2 are MDHEN and SYDVKM. CDR3 DNA: TGTGCCAGCACCCCAGGCGGCGGGAGTTCCTACAATGAGCAGTTCTTC. Residues: CASTPGGGSSYNEQFF.

This clonotype appeared once. The chain is built from TRBV15 and TRBJ1-5; possible D gene TRBD1, 6 bases. The CDR3 consists of 16 residues. Germline V gene lookup returns CDR1 LNHNV and CDR2 YYDKDF (reference sequence). The ends were cut back, 0 bases at V and 3 bases at J, with 12 bases in the middle. The CDR3: CATSRDQGLNNQPQHF. The CDR3 DNA reads TGTGCCACCAGCAGAGATCAGGGGCTTAACAATCAGCCCCAGCATTTT.

The chain couples TRBV2 to TRBJ1-5; D ambiguous. This CDR3 contains 14 residues. V lost 7 bases, J lost 2 bases, and 12 bases lay in between. Germline V CDR1 and CDR2: SNHLY, FYNNEI. CDR3 residues: CASTREKGNQPQHF. In DNA, the CDR3 is TGTGCCAGCACGAGGGAAAAGGGCAATCAGCCCCAGCATTTT.

This rearrangement joins TRBV15 to TRBJ1-2, with no clear D. Deletions cut 0 bases from V and 5 bases from J, with 13 bases between. The CDR3 contains 15 residues. CDR1 is LNHNV and CDR2 is YYDKDF in the germline V gene (reference sequence). The CDR3 here is CATSRDISTGYGYTF. The CDR3 DNA follows: TGTGCCACCAGCAGAGACATCAGCACGGGTTATGGCTACACCTTC.

This clonotype appeared a few times. The CDR3 region has the DNA TGTGCCAGCAGCCCCCGGACAGGGGGTCACGGGGAGCTGTTTTTT. This translates into CASSPRTGGHGELFF. This chain connects TRBV6-1 to TRBJ2-2, with 10 positions matching TRBD1. Germline loops: CDR1 MNHNS, CDR2 SASEGT. CDR3 length equals 15 residues. With V trimmed by 6 bases and J by 7 bases, 8 bases remained unmatched.

V and J are TRBV5-1 and TRBJ2-1, with TRBD2 matching over 15 bases. Looked up from germline, CDR1 is SGHRS and CDR2 is YFSETQ. V shed 4 bases, J shed 5 bases, and the junction held 13 bases outside the gene matches. The CDR3 is made up of 19 amino acids. The CDR3 sequence is CASSNPFGTSGRPHNEQFF. CDR3 DNA: TGCGCCAGCAGCAACCCGTTTGGGACTAGCGGGAGGCCGCACAATGAGCAGTTCTTC.

The chain employs TRBV11-3 and TRBJ2-1; 7 bases line up with TRBD2. The V gene's germline CDR1 is SGHNT and CDR2 YENEEA. The V gene end was trimmed by 3 bases and the J gene end by 3 bases; junction bases not matched to a gene: 11. CDR3 size: 17 residues. The CDR3 spells CASSFFDGTTGYNEQFF. CDR3 nucleotide sequence: TGTGCCAGCAGCTTTTTCGACGGGACTACCGGCTACAATGAGCAGTTCTTC.

The chain joins TRBV5-6 to TRBJ2-1, with D perhaps TRBD2 (5 bases). V was cut by 4 bases and J by 3 bases, with 23 bases left in between. The CDR3 is 18 residues long. Looked up from germline, CDR1 is SGHDT and CDR2 is YYEEEE. CDR3 in DNA: TGTGCCAGCAGCGGGGATCGCGGACTTCGATCCCACTACAATGAGCAGTTCTTC. Translation gives CASSGDRGLRSHYNEQFF.

The chain links TRBV5-1 to TRBJ2-5; 10 bases map to TRBD2. The CDR3 contains 17 residues. V lost 7 bases, J lost 4 bases, and 16 bases stayed unmatched. Looked up from germline, CDR1 is SGHRS and CDR2 is YFSETQ. CDR3 in amino acids: CASFLGLAAIQGETQYF. The CDR3 DNA reads TGCGCCAGCTTTCTCGGACTAGCGGCTATCCAGGGAGAGACCCAGTACTTC.

V gene TRBV5-1 combines with J gene TRBJ2-5, with 8 bases that match TRBD2. The V and J ends lost 0 bases and 6 bases, in that order; junction bases with no gene match: 7. The CDR3 consists of 15 residues. The germline CDR1 and CDR2 sequences are SGHRS and YFSETQ. CDR3 amino acids: CASSLGREGQKTQYF. The CDR3 region has the DNA TGCGCCAGCAGCTTGGGACGGGAGGGCCAGAAGACCCAGTACTTC.

This clonotype turned up a few times. One end of the junction is discordant with germline, which a read error may explain. The chain employs TRBV5-1 and TRBJ1-1; D is ambiguous. The CDR3 is 13 amino acids. Germline CDR1 and CDR2: SGHRS and YFSETQ. The CDR3 region has the DNA TGTGCCAGCTCCAGAGGTGGTGTTACTGAAGCTTTCTTT. Translating it yields CASSRGGVTEAFF.

This clonotype was picked up a small number of times. The rearrangement links TRBV12-3 or TRBV12-4 to TRBJ2-1, with 9 bases fitting TRBD2. The V gene end was trimmed by 4 bases and the J gene end by 7 bases; junction bases not matched to a gene: 8. The CDR3 extends over 15 amino acids. The CDR3 region is CASSSLAGVGNEQFF. DNA for the CDR3: TGTGCCAGCAGTTCATTAGCGGGAGTGGGTAATGAGCAGTTCTTC.

The V and J genes are TRBV20-1 and TRBJ2-1; D possibly corresponds to TRBD2 (6 bases). Germline CDR1 is DFQATT and CDR2 is SNEGSKA (reference sequence). The CDR3 length is 15 residues. CDR3 residues: CGHYSGASIWNEQFF. In DNA, the CDR3 is TGCGGCCATTACTCGGGAGCCTCAATTTGGAATGAGCAGTTCTTC.

The chain combines TRBV5-1 with TRBJ2-4, with TRBD1 matching 7 bases. V shed 7 bases and J 4 bases; nucleotides not matched to a gene: 5. The CDR3 sequence is 13 residues long. Germline CDR1 is SGHRS and CDR2 is YFSETQ. The CDR3 reads CASGETGKNIQYF. In nucleotides, the CDR3 is TGCGCCAGCGGGGAGACAGGGAAAAACATTCAGTACTTC.

The genes are TRBV20-1 and TRBJ1-3; possible D gene TRBD1, 6 bases. Trimming stripped 6 bases from V and 3 bases from J, with 18 bases between. The germline V gene encodes CDR1 DFQATT and CDR2 SNEGSKA (reference sequence). The CDR3 contains 15 residues. The CDR3 bases are TGCAGTGCCCCGGCGGGGGCAGTAGGTGGAAACACCATATATTTT. This codes for CSAPAGAVGGNTIYF.

In regard to this clonotype: At one of its ends the junction is not consistent with the germline gene, which may arise from a read error. The rearrangement links TRBV4-1 to TRBJ1-1; TRBD1 matches 8 bases. Germline CDR1 reads MGHRA; CDR2 reads YSYEKL. The CDR3 runs 14 residues. CDR3 DNA: TGCGCCAGCAGCCAAGAACAGGGGGACACTGAAGCTCTCTTT. Translation: CASSQEQGDTEALF.

The chain combines TRBV7-9 with TRBJ2-3; D is unclear. The CDR3 is made up of 14 amino acids. V was clipped by 1 base and J by 8 bases, with 13 bases between them. CDR1 is SEHNR, CDR2 FQNEAQ, per germline (reference sequence). The CDR3 region is CASSLGGLGGTQYF. As DNA, the CDR3 is TGTGCCAGCAGCTTAGGTGGATTGGGTGGTACGCAGTATTTT.

The chain links TRBV5-1 to TRBJ2-3; D might be TRBD1 or TRBD2, each matching 6 bases. The V gene lost 5 bases and the J gene lost 5 bases, with 18 bases spanning the gap. This CDR3 has 15 residues. Per the germline V gene, CDR1 is SGHRS and CDR2 is YFSETQ. The CDR3 is CASREESGALDTQYF. The CDR3 nucleotides read TGCGCCAGCAGGGAAGAGTCGGGGGCGTTAGATACGCAGTATTTT.

This clonotype was observed a handful of times. CDR3 sequence: CASSLWVSGANVLTF. The CDR3 DNA reads as TGTGCCAGCAGTCTGTGGGTCTCTGGGGCCAACGTCCTGACTTTC. The genes are TRBV3-1 and TRBJ2-6; D remains ambiguous. Germline V CDR1 and CDR2: LGHDT, YNNKEL (reference sequence). The germline V and J ends were trimmed by 6 bases and 0 bases, with 9 bases remaining between them. This CDR3 has 15 amino acids.